In this sample, the clone carrying this TCR beta chain turned up a few times. The antigen is undetermined. These data come from a study of T-cell memory formation after mild COVID-19. Findings and limits, study-wide: Memory from before infection featured some responding clones, which suggests cross-reactive memory joined.

MiXCR, run by TCRdb on the 5' RACE reads, gives a single entry per CDR3 protein. The sample has around 470,000 distinct CDR3 sequences, 15% to 25% seen once. V lost 0 bases and J lost 15; bases outside the gene matches: 12. The CDR3 is 14 residues long. Germline V gene data show CDR1 as SGHRS and CDR2 as YFSETQ. This receptor was taken from an adult woman who had mild COVID-19 (a few samples of this study predate the infection). Cell type and time point are not known. The sample consisted of PBMCs or a T cell subset sorted from them (not recorded which). The rearrangement uses TRBV5-1 and TRBJ2-1; 7 bases match TRBD2. CDR3 coding DNA: TGCGCCAGCAGCTTGGTTCTAGCGGTCGAAGCAGGGTTCTTC. Its translation: CASSLVLAVEAGFF.